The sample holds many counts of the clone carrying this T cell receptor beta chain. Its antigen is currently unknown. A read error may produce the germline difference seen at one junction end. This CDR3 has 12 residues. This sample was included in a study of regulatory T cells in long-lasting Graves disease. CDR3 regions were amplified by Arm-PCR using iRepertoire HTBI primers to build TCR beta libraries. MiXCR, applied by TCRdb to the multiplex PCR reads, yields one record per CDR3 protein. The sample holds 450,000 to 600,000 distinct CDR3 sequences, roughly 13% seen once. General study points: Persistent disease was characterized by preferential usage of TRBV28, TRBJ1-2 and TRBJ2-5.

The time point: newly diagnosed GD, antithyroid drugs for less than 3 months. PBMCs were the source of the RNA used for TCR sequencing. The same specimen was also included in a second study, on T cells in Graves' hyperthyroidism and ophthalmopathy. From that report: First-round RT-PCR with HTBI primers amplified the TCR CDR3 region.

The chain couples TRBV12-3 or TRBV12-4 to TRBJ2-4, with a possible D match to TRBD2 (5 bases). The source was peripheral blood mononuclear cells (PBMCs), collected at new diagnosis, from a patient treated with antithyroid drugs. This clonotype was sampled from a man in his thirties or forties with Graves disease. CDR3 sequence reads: CASSFYSGGEFF. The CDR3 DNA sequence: TGTGCCAGCAGTTTCTATTCTGGAGGAGAGTTCTTC.